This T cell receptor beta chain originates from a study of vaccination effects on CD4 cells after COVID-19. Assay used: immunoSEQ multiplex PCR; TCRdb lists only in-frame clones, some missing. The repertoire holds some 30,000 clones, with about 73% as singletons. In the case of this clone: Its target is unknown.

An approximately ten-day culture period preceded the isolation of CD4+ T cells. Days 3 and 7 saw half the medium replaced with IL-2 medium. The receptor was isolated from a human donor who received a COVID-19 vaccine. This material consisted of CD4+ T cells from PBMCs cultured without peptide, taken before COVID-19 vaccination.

Here the CDR3 DNA reads TGTGCCACCAGCAGAGATTGGGAGACCCAGTACTTC. It translates to CATSRDWETQYF. The chain links TRBV15 to TRBJ2-5; D ambiguous. Germline assignment: CDR1 LNHNV and CDR2 YYDKDF (reference sequence). This CDR3 has 12 amino acids. V was cut by 0 bases and J by 5 bases, with 4 bases left in between.